A selection of T cell receptor beta chains follows, all from one sample in a study of blood T cell repertoires in COVID-19. The repertoire was sequenced with immunoSEQ multiplex PCR; TCRdb's copy has only in-frame clones and lacks some. The sample carries 250,000 to 300,000 clones, roughly nine tenths recorded once. The sample was peripheral blood. The source of these receptors is a woman in her 30s with COVID-19, enrolled during active disease. Each CDR3 is given with its conserved first and last residue. D genes are given only for firm matches. Only some rows state a clone size, as once, few, many or a class for expanded clones.

j_gene,v_gene,d_gene,abundance,CDR3nt,CDR3aa
TRBJ2-3,TRBV3-1/TRBV3-2,TRBD2,NA,TGTGCCAGCAGCCAAGAAGCACTAGCGGGGTACACAGATACGCAGTATTTT,CASSQEALAGYTDTQYF
TRBJ2-2,TRBV6-2/TRBV6-3,TRBD1,NA,TGTGCCAGCAGTTCCGGGACAGGTGGGCCCGAAGGGGAGCTGTTTTTT,CASSSGTGGPEGELFF
TRBJ1-2,TRBV12-3/TRBV12-4,NA,few,TGTGCCAGCAGGAAACCAGGGGTTGGCTACACCTTC,CASRKPGVGYTF
TRBJ2-2,TRBV27,TRBD2,NA,TGTGCCAGCAGTACTAGCGGGAAGGCCGGGGAGCTGTTTTTT,CASSTSGKAGELFF
TRBJ2-2,TRBV7-6,TRBD2,NA,TGTGCCAGCAGCTTAAAGACTAGCGGAGTTTATAACACCGGGGAGCTGTTTTTT,CASSLKTSGVYNTGELFF
TRBJ1-1,TRBV7-6,NA,NA,TGTGCCAGCAGCTTAATTGGAGGCAGAGACACTGAAGCTTTCTTT,CASSLIGGRDTEAFF
TRBJ1-2,TRBV5-5,NA,NA,TGTGCCAGCAGCCCCACAGATAACTATGGCTACACCTTC,CASSPTDNYGYTF
TRBJ1-2,TRBV7-9,NA,NA,TGTGCCAGCAGCCTAACAGTTGACTATGGCTACACCTTC,CASSLTVDYGYTF
TRBJ1-1,TRBV18,TRBD1,NA,TGTGCCAGCTCACCCCAGACAGGGTATGGTGAAGCTTTCTTT,CASSPQTGYGEAFF
TRBJ1-5,TRBV7-9,TRBD1,few,TGTGCCAGCAGCTTAGCACAGGGGAGCAATCAGCCCCAGCATTTT,CASSLAQGSNQPQHF
TRBJ1-1,TRBV6-5,NA,NA,TGTGCCAGCATCTGGGTGGGAGGAGGGTTCACTGAAGCTTTCTTT,CASIWVGGGFTEAFF
TRBJ2-2,TRBV6-4,NA,NA,TGTGCCAGCAGTGTGGCGGAGTTTGATGACACCGGGGAGCTGTTTTTT,CASSVAEFDDTGELFF
TRBJ1-1,TRBV5-1,TRBD1,NA,TGCGCCAGCAGCACGGGACAGGGGCTGCCGGTAGCTTTCTTT,CASSTGQGLPVAFF
TRBJ2-1,TRBV7-9,TRBD2,NA,TGTGCCAGCAGCTCCCCCGAGACTAGCGGGAGCGATGAGCAGTTCTTC,CASSSPETSGSDEQFF
TRBJ2-2,TRBV5-1,NA,NA,TGCGCCAGCAGCTTGTTGGCGAACTCAGGCGCCGGGGAGCTGTTTTTT,CASSLLANSGAGELFF
TRBJ1-1,TRBV5-1,TRBD1,few,TGCGCCAGCAGCGGCAGGGGGCAGAACACTGAAGCTTTCTTT,CASSGRGQNTEAFF
TRBJ1-2,TRBV27,NA,NA,TGTGCCAGCAGAGTGGGTGGAGGGGACTATGGCTACACCTTC,CASRVGGGDYGYTF
TRBJ2-5,TRBV30,TRBD1,NA,TGTGCCTGGAACTCGGGACAGGTGGTTCAAGAGACCCAGTACTTC,CAWNSGQVVQETQYF
TRBJ2-1,TRBV19,TRBD2,NA,TGTGCCAGTAGTAGGACTAGCGGGAGTGATGAGCAGTTCTTC,CASSRTSGSDEQFF